The 16 T cell receptor beta chains listed next were all sequenced from one sample in a study of technical replicates of blood from several donors. Using immunoSEQ multiplex PCR, the repertoire was profiled, and TCRdb retains in-frame clones only, with some absent. The data contain tens of thousands of clones, approximately 95% of them seen just once; the ten biggest clones take up about 0.39%. The sequenced sample consisted of T cells isolated from PBMCs. The receptor set was obtained from a human donor in good health.

The V and J genes are TRBV27 and TRBJ2-7, with 7 bases lining up with TRBD1. Germline V lookup: CDR1 MNHEY, CDR2 SMNVEV (reference sequence). This CDR3 is 13 amino acids long. With 6 bases clipped from V and 6 bases from J, the junction kept 8 bases outside the gene matches. The CDR3 loop reads CASSIQGLGEQYF. The DNA for the CDR3 is TGTGCCAGCAGCATACAGGGGTTAGGCGAGCAGTACTTC.

J is TRBJ1-1 and V is TRBV10-3; D is uncertain. The germline CDR1 and CDR2 sequences are ENHRY and SYGVKD. The CDR3 covers 14 residues. Trimming left V 2 bases short and J 2 bases short, with 9 bases between. This chain's CDR3 is CAISEPQANTEAFF. DNA of the CDR3: TGTGCCATCAGTGAGCCGCAGGCAAACACTGAAGCTTTCTTT.

The chain is built from TRBV6-5 and TRBJ1-2, with 7 bases aligning to TRBD1. CDR1 MNHEY and CDR2 SVGAGI come from the germline V gene. The CDR3 is made up of 13 amino acids. The V segment lost 2 bases and the J segment 3 bases; nucleotides outside the gene matches: 0. In nucleotides, the CDR3 is TGTGCCAGCAGTTACGGGACAGACTATGGCTACACCTTC. Protein: CASSYGTDYGYTF.

The rearrangement joins TRBV30 to TRBJ2-6, with 12 bases that match TRBD1. This CDR3 is built from 18 residues. V was clipped by 5 bases and J by 2 bases; unmatched bases: 10. Germline CDR1 reads GTSNPN; CDR2 reads SVGIG (reference sequence). The CDR3 region has the DNA TGTGCCTGGCAGACCGGGACAGGGGGCAGGACTGGGGCCAACGTCCTGACTTTC. Its protein product is CAWQTGTGGRTGANVLTF.

The J gene is TRBJ2-1, the V gene TRBV19, with TRBD1 as a possible D gene (6 bases). V was cut by 4 bases and J by 3 bases, with 13 bases left in between. Germline V gene sequence: CDR1 LNHDA, CDR2 SQIVND (reference sequence). The CDR3 loop spans 15 amino acids. For the CDR3, the DNA is TGTGCCAGTAGTAGTATGGGGGCGGTCTACAATGAGCAGTTCTTC. Translating it yields CASSSMGAVYNEQFF.

In this sample, this clone turned up once. The genes are TRBV30 and TRBJ2-1, with TRBD1 matching over 7 bases. The ends lost 0 bases at V and 5 bases at J; junction bases unmatched: 10. Per the germline V gene, CDR1 is GTSNPN and CDR2 is SVGIG (reference sequence). The CDR3 has 16 amino acids. The CDR3 sequence: CAWSVWGRDRHNEQFF. CDR3 bases: TGTGCCTGGAGTGTATGGGGTCGGGACAGACACAATGAGCAGTTCTTC. Complete variable domain (other parts from reference TRBV30 and TRBJ2-1): SQTIHQWPATLVQPVGSPLSLECTVEGTSNPNLYWYRQAAGRGLQLLFYSVGIGQISSEVPQNLSASRPQDRQFILSSKKLLLSDSGFYLCAWSVWGRDRHNEQFFGPGTRLTVL.

This rearrangement joins TRBV6-6 to TRBJ1-4; D is possibly TRBD1 (6 bases). This CDR3 is 15 amino acids long. The germline V and J ends were trimmed by 5 bases and 5 bases, with 15 bases remaining between them. CDR1 MNHNY and CDR2 SVGAGI come from the germline V gene (reference sequence). The DNA of the CDR3 is TGTGCCAGCAGTCTCCCGGGGGGGGCGAATGAAAAACTGTTTTTT. Translation gives CASSLPGGANEKLFF.

The J gene is TRBJ1-1, the V gene TRBV9, with D unresolved. The CDR3 totals 13 residues. V was cut by 4 bases and J by 0 bases, with 7 bases left in between. The germline CDR1 and CDR2 sequences are SGDLS and YYNGEE. CDR3 region: CASSSQMNTEAFF. The CDR3 bases are TGTGCCAGCAGCTCCCAAATGAACACTGAAGCTTTCTTT.

The genes are TRBV28 and TRBJ1-2; 12 bases match TRBD1. The CDR3 runs 14 residues. The germline gives CDR1 MDHEN, CDR2 SYDVKM. V gave up 5 bases and J gave up 7 bases; unmatched junction bases: 5. CDR3 bases: TGTGCCAGCAGTAGGGACAGGGGGCCTCGTGGCTACACCTTC. Its translation: CASSRDRGPRGYTF.

This sequence joins TRBV27 and TRBJ1-2, with 9 positions matching TRBD1. The CDR3 consists of 15 residues. The V gene's germline CDR1 is MNHEY and CDR2 SMNVEV (reference sequence). The V and J ends lost 7 bases and 8 bases, in that order; junction bases with no gene match: 14. CDR3 nucleotide sequence: TGTGCCAGCAAGATGACACCCGGGACAGGGCACGGCTACACCTTC. It codes for CASKMTPGTGHGYTF.

This clone was seen a single time. The V and J genes are TRBV9 and TRBJ2-1; 9 positions match TRBD2. The CDR3 runs to 16 residues. Germline V CDR1 and CDR2: SGDLS, YYNGEE. V dropped 0 bases and J dropped 4; count of bases not matched to a gene: 5. The CDR3: CASSVERLAVYNEQFF. Written as DNA, the CDR3 is TGTGCCAGCAGCGTAGAGAGACTAGCGGTGTACAATGAGCAGTTCTTC.

The rearrangement uses TRBV13 and TRBJ2-7, with D maybe TRBD1 (5 bases). The CDR3 runs 12 residues. Germline CDR1 PRHDT, CDR2 FYEKMQ (reference sequence). V shed 1 base and J shed 4 bases, with 5 bases lying between them. CDR3 region: CASSLEGYEQYF. DNA of the CDR3: TGTGCCAGCAGCTTAGAGGGGTACGAGCAGTACTTC.

The chain recombines TRBV29-1 with TRBJ2-1; 7 bases fit TRBD1. The germline CDR1 and CDR2 sequences are SQVTM and ANQGSEA. Trimming at V came to 7 bases and at J to 5 bases, leaving 8 bases not matched to a gene. This CDR3 is built from 13 residues. The DNA for the CDR3 is TGCAGCGGGACCGGGACAGACCACAATGAGCAGTTCTTC. This encodes CSGTGTDHNEQFF.

This chain connects TRBV6-6 to TRBJ1-5; a possible D gene is TRBD1 (5 bases). V was shortened by 7 bases and J by 4 bases, with 11 bases between the two germline ends. The length of the CDR3 is 13 residues. The germline V gene has CDR1 MNHNY and CDR2 SVGAGI (reference sequence). The CDR3 protein is CASMERGNQPQHF. The CDR3 coding sequence is TGTGCCAGCATGGAACGGGGGAATCAGCCCCAGCATTTT.

The V and J genes are TRBV10-3 and TRBJ2-7, with 13 bases lining up with TRBD2. The germline CDR1 and CDR2 sequences are ENHRY and SYGVKD. The CDR3 has 16 residues. J gave up 5 bases and V 10 bases, and 14 bases lay outside the gene matches. The CDR3 loop is CANSPTSGRAGDEQYF. The CDR3 DNA sequence: TGTGCCAACAGCCCTACTAGCGGGAGGGCCGGGGACGAGCAGTACTTC.

The chain carries TRBV5-6 and TRBJ2-1; 7 bases match TRBD1. V lost 4 bases to trimming and J lost 8 bases; unmatched junction nucleotides: 12. CDR3 length equals 15 residues. Germline CDR1 is SGHDT and CDR2 is YYEEEE. The CDR3 region is CASSRRAGTEDEQFF. CDR3 nucleotide sequence: TGTGCCAGCAGCCGTAGGGCCGGGACAGAGGATGAGCAGTTCTTC. Variable domain in full (rest from reference TRBV5-6 and TRBJ2-1): DAGVTQSPTHLIKTRGQQVTLRCSPKSGHDTVSWYQQALGQGPQFIFQYYEEEERQRGNFPDRFSGHQFPNYSSELNVNALLLGDSALYLCASSRRAGTEDEQFFGPGTRLTVL.